This entry concerns a single T cell receptor beta chain. What this receptor recognizes is not known. It has no much larger one-base neighbor in the sample; base qualities were not kept. This record comes from a study of blood T cell repertoires in COVID-19 (dated by TCRdb to 2019 to 2021). With respect to the entire study: Collaborator samples came from the United States, Italy and Spain and covered acute and convalescent phases of COVID-19. The repertoires were released in a freely available public database meant as a resource for research on the immune response to SARS-CoV-2. The sample metadata nearly always contained a de-identified subject ID, COVID-19 status, age in years and sex. The material from the prospective study consisted of cDNA or gDNA derived from T cells, B-cell-depleted T cells, or PBMCs. Where available, HLA class I and class II types were obtained from metadata supplied by the sample provider rather than from assay-based typing. Subjects who had been exposed to COVID-19, were actively infected with it, or had recovered from it provided the deeply sampled blood TCRbeta repertoires that made up the dataset. Samples came from the ongoing ImmuneRACE study (first 160 participants) plus 1,254 subjects from 6 global collaborators. What the authors observed across the whole study: How much clinical and demographic metadata was included differed by source and by participant, and the metadata was provided uncurated.

Trimmed from V: 6 bases; trimmed from J: 4 bases; junction bases lacking a gene match: 2. From cysteine to phenylalanine, the CDR3 is 15 amino acids long. The sequence is cut down to CDR3 DNA, 45 bases in frame from base 1. In the germline V gene, CDR1 corresponds to SGHVS and CDR2 to FNYEAQ. Collaborating institutions collected whole blood in K2EDTA tubes following their own protocols. For TCRbeta analysis, collaborators shipped samples as frozen whole blood, isolated PBMCs, or DNA extracted from either of those sample types. TCRbeta CDR3 regions were amplified from genomic DNA using the immunoSEQ Assay, a bias-controlled multiplex PCR. The study's own analysis went as follows. The number of nucleated cells in each sample was estimated from the amplification of reference gene primers within the assay. Sequence reads were collapsed and filtered to measure the absolute abundance of every unique TCRbeta CDR3 rearrangement. For each sample, productive Simpson clonality was calculated as the square root of Simpson's diversity index over productive rearrangements. Held by TCRdb, this immuneACCESS table contains in-frame sequences only and omits some clones. Under half of the omission traces to an unresolved V gene where checked; the cause of the rest is unknown. D and trimming come from the DNA, and the V and J calls and clone size come from that table. The sample table lists about 140,000 clones, roughly 89% of them with a count of one. The top ten hold 1.5% to 2% of the sample.

Here the chain combines TRBV7-6 and TRBJ2-5; 16 bases in between match TRBD2. This sequence originates from a human donor in a cohort sampled during active COVID-19. The specimen sequenced was peripheral blood. The CDR3 in this case is CASRGLAGGLETQYF. In nucleotides, the sequence is TGTGCCAGCAGGGGACTAGCGGGGGGGCTAGAGACCCAGTACTTC.